Shown below are 18 T cell receptor beta chains from a single sample sequenced in a study of control samples from healthy donors and cancer patients. Sequenced by immunoSEQ multiplex PCR; TCRdb stores in-frame clones only, minus some. The table lists some 74,000 clones, 70% to 90% of them singletons. Material: blood. The receptors derive from a woman aged 50 to 65 in good health.

This clone was detected only a few times. This rearrangement joins TRBV30 to TRBJ1-1; 9 bases agree with TRBD1. This CDR3 has 14 amino acids. The ends lost 3 bases at V and 3 bases at J; junction bases unmatched: 5. CDR1 GTSNPN and CDR2 SVGIG come from the germline V gene (reference sequence). In DNA form, the CDR3 reads TGTGCCTGGAGGGCGTGGACAGGGGACACTGAAGCTTTCTTT. Translating gives CAWRAWTGDTEAFF.

In its sample, this clone was seen once. The chain links TRBV7-6 to TRBJ2-7; D ambiguous. Trimming cost V 0 bases and J 0 bases, with 9 bases left between them. CDR3 size: 15 residues. CDR1 is SGHVS, CDR2 FNYEAQ, per germline. CDR3 nucleotides: TGTGCCAGCAGCTTAGCAACGGAGAGCTCCTACGAGCAGTACTTC. Translation: CASSLATESSYEQYF.

This chain uses TRBV3-1 (or the pseudogene TRBV3-2) with TRBJ1-2; tentative D call: TRBD1 (6 bases). V was clipped by 3 bases and J by 8 bases, with 10 bases between them. The CDR3 sequence is 12 residues long. Germline CDR1 and CDR2: LGHDT and YNNKEL (reference sequence). The CDR3 DNA sequence: TGTGCCAGCAGCCAGGGCGGGGGCGGCTACACCTTC. This sequence encodes CASSQGGGGYTF.

The chain carries TRBV11-2 and TRBJ2-7, with 8 bases lining up with TRBD1. The CDR3 runs to 16 residues. The germline V gene encodes CDR1 SGHAT and CDR2 FQNNGV. Germline trimming cut 5 bases from V and 3 bases from J; bases unmatched to any gene: 12. Here the CDR3 reads CASSAPGTGFLYEQYF. Here the CDR3 DNA reads TGTGCCAGCAGCGCACCCGGGACAGGTTTCCTCTACGAGCAGTACTTC.

With regard to this clone: Other nucleotide sequences from this sample produce the same CDR3. The rearrangement links TRBV21-1 to TRBJ2-7. TRBV21-1 is a pseudogene segment. The CDR3 loop spans 18 amino acids. The chain's CDR3 is CASSKGRPTEFPTYEQYF. CDR3 DNA sequence: TGTGCCAGCAGCAAAGGAAGACCTACCGAGTTTCCCACCTACGAGCAGTACTTC.

The J gene is TRBJ1-1, the V gene TRBV29-1; the match to TRBD1 covers 7 bases. V dropped 0 bases and J dropped 1; count of bases not matched to a gene: 8. Germline V CDR1 and CDR2: SQVTM, ANQGSEA. The CDR3 is made up of 16 amino acids. DNA of the CDR3: TGCAGCGTTGAAGATCTTCGCGGGACAGAGAACACTGAAGCTTTCTTT. It is translated as CSVEDLRGTENTEAFF.

This clone was observed a single time. This chain joins TRBV7-9 and TRBJ1-6, with D possibly matching TRBD1 (5 bases). Trimming took off 6 bases at V and 10 bases at J, with 13 bases between the two ends. CDR1 is SEHNR, CDR2 FQNEAQ, per germline (reference sequence). The length of the CDR3 is 13 residues. The CDR3 DNA follows: TGTGCCAGCAGTAGGGGAGGTTCCTCACCCCTCCACTTT. Protein sequence: CASSRGGSSPLHF.

The rearrangement joins TRBV7-6 to TRBJ2-3, with 10 bases identical to TRBD2. The CDR3 runs 18 residues. In germline, CDR1 is SGHVS, CDR2 FNYEAQ. The ends lost 0 bases at V and 0 bases at J; junction bases unmatched: 6. CDR3 sequence reads: CASSLAASGGTSTDTQYF. The DNA of the CDR3 is TGTGCCAGCAGCTTAGCGGCTAGCGGGGGCACTAGCACAGATACGCAGTATTTT.

The gene calls are TRBV5-1 and TRBJ1-6; D gene uncertain. The CDR3 extends over 14 amino acids. Trimming left V 4 bases short and J 11 bases short, with 16 bases between. Germline V gene lookup returns CDR1 SGHRS and CDR2 YFSETQ. CDR3 protein: CASSIGSSIAPLHF. CDR3 bases: TGCGCCAGCAGCATCGGGAGCTCAATTGCACCCCTCCACTTT.

The V gene is TRBV9, the J gene TRBJ1-2; D is ambiguous. Germline CDR1 and CDR2: SGDLS and YYNGEE. The CDR3 has 15 amino acids. V was cut by 0 bases and J by 5 bases, with 14 bases left in between. This CDR3 reads CASSVEAEGPYGYTF. The CDR3 bases are TGTGCCAGCAGCGTAGAGGCGGAAGGTCCTTATGGCTACACCTTC.

The chain uses TRBV6-5 and TRBJ1-3; D is uncertain. V was clipped by 2 bases and J by 2 bases, with 4 bases between them. CDR1 MNHEY and CDR2 SVGAGI come from the germline V gene. The CDR3 spans 13 residues. CDR3 bases: TGTGCCAGCAGTTACGGGACTGGAAACACCATATATTTT. This translates into CASSYGTGNTIYF.

J is TRBJ2-7 and V is TRBV6-1, with 7 bases matching TRBD2. The CDR3 spans 16 residues. The ends lost 1 base at V and 2 bases at J; junction bases unmatched: 8. Germline loops: CDR1 MNHNS, CDR2 SASEGT. The CDR3 is CASSEETAGITYEQYF. DNA for the CDR3: TGTGCCAGCAGTGAAGAAACAGCGGGGATCACCTACGAGCAGTACTTC.

The chain has TRBV3-1 (or the pseudogene TRBV3-2) and TRBJ2-1, with 9 bases fitting TRBD1. Germline CDR1 and CDR2: LGHDT and YNNKEL (reference sequence). V trimming: 4 bases; J trimming: 4 bases; junction bases outside the gene matches: 11. This CDR3 has 17 amino acids. CDR3 bases: TGTGCCAGCAGCCGGGGACAGGGAGGGACGGCGTACAATGAGCAGTTCTTC. This gives the protein CASSRGQGGTAYNEQFF.

The chain recombines TRBV29-1 with TRBJ2-5; 12 positions agree with TRBD1. With 3 bases clipped from V and 14 bases from J, the junction kept 16 bases outside the gene matches. Per germline, CDR1 SQVTM and CDR2 ANQGSEA. The CDR3 runs to 15 residues. The CDR3 region has the DNA TGCAGCGTTGAGCTGGGACAGGGGGCGCAGAGTCCAAGCTACTTC. As protein: CSVELGQGAQSPSYF.

The V gene is TRBV19, the J gene TRBJ2-4, with 10 bases that match TRBD1. The junction had 14 bases not matched to a gene; V was cut back by 7 bases and J by 2 bases. This CDR3 region has 18 residues. Germline assignment: CDR1 LNHDA and CDR2 SQIVND (reference sequence). The CDR3 DNA is TGTGCCAGTAACGGCCTCCAACGGGACAGGGGACCCAAAAACATTCAGTACTTC. This encodes CASNGLQRDRGPKNIQYF.

This chain links TRBV5-6 with TRBJ1-2; D remains unclear. CDR3 length: 16 amino acids. V dropped 0 bases and J dropped 8 bases, with 20 bases sitting between them. Germline CDR1 is SGHDT and CDR2 is YYEEEE. CDR3 nucleotide sequence: TGTGCCAGCAGCTTGGGTAATGCAGCCCGGTCGTGGGGCTACACCTTC. Amino acids: CASSLGNAARSWGYTF. Full variable domain (outside the CDR3, taken from reference TRBV5-6 and TRBJ1-2): DAGVTQSPTHLIKTRGQQVTLRCSPKSGHDTVSWYQQALGQGPQFIFQYYEEEERQRGNFPDRFSGHQFPNYSSELNVNALLLGDSALYLCASSLGNAARSWGYTFGSGTRLTVV.

J is TRBJ1-6 and V is TRBV2, with D unresolved. Germline CDR1 SNHLY, CDR2 FYNNEI. V shed 7 bases and J shed 0 bases, with 10 bases lying between them. The CDR3 runs 15 residues. The CDR3 sequence: CASKPASSYNSPLHF. In DNA form, the CDR3 reads TGTGCCAGCAAACCCGCTAGCTCCTATAATTCACCCCTCCACTTT.

Worth noting for this clone: One end of the junction varies from germline; a read error may be responsible. The rearrangement links TRBV20-1 to TRBJ1-4, with D perhaps TRBD1 (6 bases). The CDR3 consists of 14 residues. Germline CDR1 DFQATT, CDR2 SNEGSKA (reference sequence). The CDR3 bases are TGCAGTGCTAGTGATCATGGGGGCAATGGAAAACTGTTTTTT. It encodes CSASDHGGNGKLFF.